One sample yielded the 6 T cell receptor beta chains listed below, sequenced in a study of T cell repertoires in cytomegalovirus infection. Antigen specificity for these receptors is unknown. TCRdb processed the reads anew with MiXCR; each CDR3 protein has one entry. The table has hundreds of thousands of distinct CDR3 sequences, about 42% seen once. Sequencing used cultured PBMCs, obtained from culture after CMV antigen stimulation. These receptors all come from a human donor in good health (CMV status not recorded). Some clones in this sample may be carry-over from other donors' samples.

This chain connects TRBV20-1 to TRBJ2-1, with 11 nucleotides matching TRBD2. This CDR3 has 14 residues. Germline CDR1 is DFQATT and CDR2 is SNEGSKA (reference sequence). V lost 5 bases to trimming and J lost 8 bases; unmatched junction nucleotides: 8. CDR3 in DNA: TGCAGTGCTCCCAGACTAGCGGGGAGAGATGAGCAGTTCTTC. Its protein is CSAPRLAGRDEQFF.

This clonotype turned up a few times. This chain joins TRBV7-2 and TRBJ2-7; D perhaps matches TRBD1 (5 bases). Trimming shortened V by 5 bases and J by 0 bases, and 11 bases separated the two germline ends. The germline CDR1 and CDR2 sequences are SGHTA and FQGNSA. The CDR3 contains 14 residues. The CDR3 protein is CASSPAGASYEQYF. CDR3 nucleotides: TGTGCCAGCAGCCCCGCTGGGGCCTCCTACGAGCAGTACTTC.

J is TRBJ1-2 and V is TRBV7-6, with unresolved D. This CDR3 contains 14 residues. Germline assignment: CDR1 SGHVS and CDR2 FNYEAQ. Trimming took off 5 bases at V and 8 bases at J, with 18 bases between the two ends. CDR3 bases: TGTGCCAGCAGCCCGGGTAGCGTTATCTCCGGCTACACCTTC. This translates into CASSPGSVISGYTF.

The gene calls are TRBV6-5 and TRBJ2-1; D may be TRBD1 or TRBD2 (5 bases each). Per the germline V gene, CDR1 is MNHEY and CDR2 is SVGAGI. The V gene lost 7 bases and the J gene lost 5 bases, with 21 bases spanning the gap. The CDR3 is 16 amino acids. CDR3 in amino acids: CASTLRQTRGNNEQFF. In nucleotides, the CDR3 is TGTGCCAGCACCCTTAGACAGACCCGGGGCAACAATGAGCAGTTCTTC.

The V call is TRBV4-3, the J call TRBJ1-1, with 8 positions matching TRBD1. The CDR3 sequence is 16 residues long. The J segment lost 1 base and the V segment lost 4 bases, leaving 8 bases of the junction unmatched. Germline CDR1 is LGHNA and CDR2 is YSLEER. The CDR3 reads CASSRGNRGTNTEAFF. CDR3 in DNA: TGCGCCAGCAGCCGAGGGAACAGGGGGACGAACACTGAAGCTTTCTTT.

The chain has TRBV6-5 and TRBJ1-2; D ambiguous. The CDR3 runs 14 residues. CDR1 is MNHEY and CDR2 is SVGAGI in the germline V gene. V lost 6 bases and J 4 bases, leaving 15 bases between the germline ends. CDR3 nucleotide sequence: TGTGCCAGCAGGGGAGGTGGCAGCCCCTATGGCTACACCTTC. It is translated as CASRGGGSPYGYTF.